This T cell receptor beta chain stems from a study of siplizumab effects on memory and regulatory T cells. Study-level findings and limits: With siplizumab, mappable alloreactive CD4+ clones averaged 68.8% Treg-derived, versus around 27% in controls. Unstimulated naive T cells seemed to show more diversity than memory cells did, and they also seemed to be among the major contributors to the alloresponse. Siplizumab significantly brought down the alloreactive sequences that trace back to unstimulated CD4+ memory cells.

About this clone: The antigen remains unidentified.

Clones were read by immunoSEQ multiplex PCR, and TCRdb kept only the in-frame ones, dropping some. The sample lists about 91,000 clones, roughly 93% occurring once. Sequences were obtained from CD8+ T cells sorted from blood. The TCR sequence derives from a human donor in good health.

CDR3 nucleotide sequence: TGTGCCAGCAGCCTGGCGGGGGGGCGAAATGAGCAGTTCTTC. It translates to CASSLAGGRNEQFF. V usage is TRBV9 and J usage is TRBJ2-1; 9 bases map to TRBD2. Unmatched junction bases numbered 6, after V lost 4 bases and J lost 7 bases. The CDR3 is 14 amino acids. Germline V gene data show CDR1 as SGDLS and CDR2 as YYNGEE.